Below are 5 T cell receptor beta chains sequenced from a single sample in a study of blood T cell repertoires in COVID-19. Produced via immunoSEQ multiplex PCR; TCRdb's table is partial and in-frame only. This table holds about 180,000 clones, approximately 81% found once. Sequenced input: peripheral blood. The source of these receptors is a person aged 65 to 79 with COVID-19, enrolled during active disease.

The V and J genes are TRBV30 and TRBJ2-7; weak D call: TRBD2 (5 bases). V lost 0 bases to trimming and J lost 6 bases, with 12 bases between them. Germline lookup yields CDR1 GTSNPN and CDR2 SVGIG (reference sequence). The CDR3 loop spans 13 amino acids. CDR3 region: CAWSVAAVGEQYF. CDR3 DNA: TGTGCCTGGAGTGTAGCGGCGGTGGGCGAGCAGTACTTC.

This clone appeared a few times. The rearrangement uses TRBV7-6 and TRBJ2-7; 7 bases fit TRBD2. V lost 0 bases and J lost 2; bases outside the gene matches: 7. The CDR3 consists of 16 residues. Looked up from germline, CDR1 is SGHVS and CDR2 is FNYEAQ. Written as DNA, the CDR3 is TGTGCCAGCAGCTTAGCGCAGGCTAGCGGACCCTACGAGCAGTACTTC. This sequence encodes CASSLAQASGPYEQYF. Complete variable domain (other parts from reference TRBV7-6 and TRBJ2-7): GAGVSQSPRYKVTKRGQDVALRCDPISGHVSLYWYRQALGQGPEFLTYFNYEAQQDKSGLPNDRFSAERPEGSISTLTIQRTEQRDSAMYRCASSLAQASGPYEQYFGPGTRLTVT.

The CDR3: CASSLAGGRELFF. CDR3 coding DNA: TGTGCCAGCAGCTTAGCAGGGGGTCGGGAGCTGTTTTTT. The chain joins TRBV7-3 to TRBJ2-2; TRBD1 agrees at 7 bases. Germline loops: CDR1 SGHTA, CDR2 FQGTGA. V was pared by 2 bases and J by 9 bases, with 3 bases of the junction left unmatched. CDR3 size: 13 residues.

A note on this clone: An end of the junction does not agree with germline; a read error may underlie this. V usage is TRBV10-3 and J usage is TRBJ1-5; possibly TRBD1 for D (5 bases). Per germline, CDR1 ENHRY and CDR2 SYGVKD. The CDR3 has 13 residues. The CDR3 DNA reads as TGTGCCATCAGTGAACGGACAAATCAACCCCAGCATTTT. Translated: CAISERTNQPQHF.

The V gene is TRBV10-3, the J gene TRBJ2-7, with TRBD1 matching over 7 bases. V was clipped by 3 bases and J by 4 bases; unmatched bases: 15. The CDR3 loop spans 17 amino acids. Germline V gene data show CDR1 as ENHRY and CDR2 as SYGVKD. This CDR3 reads CAISDKITGTVTYEQYF. As DNA, the CDR3 is TGTGCCATCAGTGACAAAATAACCGGGACAGTGACGTACGAGCAGTACTTC.